The TCR beta chain under discussion was sequenced for a study of blood T cell repertoires in COVID-19. On the study more broadly: There were acute and convalescent COVID-19 samples, and they came from the United States, Italy and Spain.

Original processing notes: By means of reference gene primer amplification, nucleated cell counts were estimated. Sequencing was performed with immunoSEQ multiplex PCR; in TCRdb, only in-frame clones are kept and a portion is missing. That table supplies the V and J calls and clone size; D and trimming were determined from the DNA. This sample has some 370,000 clones, with roughly 90% found just once. The V and J ends lost 6 bases and 2 bases, in that order; junction bases with no gene match: 5. CDR1 and CDR2 (germline): MDHEN, SYDVKM. CDR3 size: 15 residues. The sample taken for sequencing was peripheral blood. The sequence derives from a man aged 35-49 years with acute or convalescent COVID-19. The chain employs TRBV28 and TRBJ2-3; 10 bases are a match to TRBD1. The CDR3 here is CASRGTGEYTDTQYF. The CDR3 coding sequence is TGTGCCAGCAGGGGGACAGGGGAATACACAGATACGCAGTATTTT.